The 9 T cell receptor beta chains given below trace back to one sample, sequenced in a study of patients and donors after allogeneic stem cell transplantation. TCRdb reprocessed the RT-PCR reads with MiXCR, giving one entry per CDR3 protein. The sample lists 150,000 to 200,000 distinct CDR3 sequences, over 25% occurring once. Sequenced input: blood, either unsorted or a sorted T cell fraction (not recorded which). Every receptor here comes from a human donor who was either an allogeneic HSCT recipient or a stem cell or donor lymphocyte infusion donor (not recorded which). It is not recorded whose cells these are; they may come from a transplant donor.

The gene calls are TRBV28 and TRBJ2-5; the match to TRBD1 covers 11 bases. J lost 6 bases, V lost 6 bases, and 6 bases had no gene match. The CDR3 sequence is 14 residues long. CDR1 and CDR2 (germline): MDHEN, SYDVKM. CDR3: CASSEGQGAKTQYF. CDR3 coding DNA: TGTGCCAGCAGCGAAGGACAGGGGGCTAAGACCCAGTACTTC.

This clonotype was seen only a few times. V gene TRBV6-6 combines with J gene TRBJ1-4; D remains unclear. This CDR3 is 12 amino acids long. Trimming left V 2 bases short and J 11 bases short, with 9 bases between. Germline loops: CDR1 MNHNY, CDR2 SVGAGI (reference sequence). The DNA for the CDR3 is TGTGCCAGCAGTTACCGGGGTAGCAAACTGTTTTTT. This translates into CASSYRGSKLFF.

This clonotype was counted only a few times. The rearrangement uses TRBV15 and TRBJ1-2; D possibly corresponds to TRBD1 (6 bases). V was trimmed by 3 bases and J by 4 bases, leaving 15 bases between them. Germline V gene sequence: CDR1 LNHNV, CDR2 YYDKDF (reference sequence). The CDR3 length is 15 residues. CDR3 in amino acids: CATSRGRGTLYGYTF. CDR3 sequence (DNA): TGTGCCACCAGCAGGGGTAGGGGGACTCTCTATGGCTACACCTTC. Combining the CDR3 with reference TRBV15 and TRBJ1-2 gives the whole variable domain DAMVIQNPRYQVTQFGKPVTLSCSQTLNHNVMYWYQQKSSQAPKLLFHYYDKDFNNEADTPDNFQSRRPNTSFCFLDIRSPGLGDTAMYLCATSRGRGTLYGYTFGSGTRLTVV.

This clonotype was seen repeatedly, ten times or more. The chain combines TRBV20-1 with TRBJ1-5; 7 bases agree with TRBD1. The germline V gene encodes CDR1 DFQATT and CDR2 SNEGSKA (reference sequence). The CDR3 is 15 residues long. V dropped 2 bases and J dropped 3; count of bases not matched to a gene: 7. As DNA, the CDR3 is TGCAGTGCTAGAATGGCAGGGGGACTCAATCAGCCCCAGCATTTT. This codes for CSARMAGGLNQPQHF.

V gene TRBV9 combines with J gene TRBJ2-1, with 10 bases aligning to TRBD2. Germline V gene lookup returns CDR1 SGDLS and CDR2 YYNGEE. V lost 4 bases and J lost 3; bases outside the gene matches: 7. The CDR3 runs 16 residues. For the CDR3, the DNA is TGTGCCAGCAGCTCACCCGGGACTAGCGACTACAATGAGCAGTTCTTC. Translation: CASSSPGTSDYNEQFF.

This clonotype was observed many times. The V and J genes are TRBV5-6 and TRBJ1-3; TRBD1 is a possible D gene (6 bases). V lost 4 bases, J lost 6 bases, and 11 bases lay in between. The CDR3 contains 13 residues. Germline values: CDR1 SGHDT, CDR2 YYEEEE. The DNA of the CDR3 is TGTGCCAGCAGCGCGGACAGAATAAACACCATATATTTT. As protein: CASSADRINTIYF.

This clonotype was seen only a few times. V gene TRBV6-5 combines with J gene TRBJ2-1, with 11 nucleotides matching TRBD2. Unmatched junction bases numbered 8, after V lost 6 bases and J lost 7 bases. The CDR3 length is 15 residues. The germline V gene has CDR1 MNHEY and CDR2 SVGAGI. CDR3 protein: CASSATSGSGNEQFF. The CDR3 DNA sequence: TGTGCCAGCAGCGCCACTAGCGGGAGTGGGAATGAGCAGTTCTTC.

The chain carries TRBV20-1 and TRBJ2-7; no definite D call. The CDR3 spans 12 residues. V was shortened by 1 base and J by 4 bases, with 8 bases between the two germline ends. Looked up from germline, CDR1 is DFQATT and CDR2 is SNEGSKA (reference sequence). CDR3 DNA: TGCAGTGCTAGAGGGGCAACTTACGAGCAGTACTTC. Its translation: CSARGATYEQYF.

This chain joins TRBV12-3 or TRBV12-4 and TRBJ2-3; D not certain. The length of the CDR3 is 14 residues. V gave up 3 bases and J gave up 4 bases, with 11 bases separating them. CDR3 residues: CASSLGLRADTQYF. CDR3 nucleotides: TGTGCCAGCAGTTTGGGTTTAAGGGCAGATACGCAGTATTTT.